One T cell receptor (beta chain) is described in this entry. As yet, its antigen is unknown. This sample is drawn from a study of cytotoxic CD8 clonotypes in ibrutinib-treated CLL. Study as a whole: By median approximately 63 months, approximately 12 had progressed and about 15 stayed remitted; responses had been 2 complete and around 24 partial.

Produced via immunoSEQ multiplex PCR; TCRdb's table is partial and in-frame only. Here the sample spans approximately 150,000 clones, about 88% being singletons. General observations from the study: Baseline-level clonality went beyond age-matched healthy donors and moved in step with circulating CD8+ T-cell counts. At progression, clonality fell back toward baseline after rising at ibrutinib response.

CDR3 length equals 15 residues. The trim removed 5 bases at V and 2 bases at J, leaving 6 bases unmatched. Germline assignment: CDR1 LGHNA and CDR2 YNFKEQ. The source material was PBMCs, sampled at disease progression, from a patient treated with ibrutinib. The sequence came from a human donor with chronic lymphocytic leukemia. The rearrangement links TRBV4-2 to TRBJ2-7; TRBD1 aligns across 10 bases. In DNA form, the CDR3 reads TGTGCCAGCAGCGAAAGGACAGGGGGGACCTACGAGCAGTACTTC. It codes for CASSERTGGTYEQYF.